These T cell receptor beta chains were read from a single sample in a study of T-cell reconstitution after alpha-beta-depleted transplantation in children. TCRdb fed the PCR reads into MiXCR, producing one record per CDR3 protein. In the table there are approximately 430,000 distinct CDR3 sequences, under 20% of which are singletons. Sequences were derived from PBMCs, mostly from graft donor cells, sampled 360 days after TCRalphabeta/CD19-depleted stem cell transplant. The source is a boy younger than two who had a stem cell transplant for Wiskott-Aldrich syndrome, so the T cells may come from the graft donor. Each CDR3 is given with its conserved first and last residue.

J gene	V gene	CDR3 protein
TRBJ2-7	TRBV12-3/TRBV12-4	CASSLDPHSSYEQYF
TRBJ2-5	TRBV5-1	CASSLAGTDKETQYF
TRBJ2-5	TRBV24-1	CATSDREWGETQYF
TRBJ2-1	TRBV19	CASSMNGAGGWFF
TRBJ2-3	TRBV20-1	CSAREWGIRTDTQYF
TRBJ2-7	TRBV7-9	CASSLDWGYEQYF
TRBJ2-1	TRBV7-9	CASSSIGDHRAYNEQFF
TRBJ2-5	TRBV5-1	CASSLLGGTSRSETQYF
TRBJ1-6	TRBV20-1	CSARDVAALNTPLHF
TRBJ1-3	TRBV5-1	CASSLGGGSGNTIYF
TRBJ2-2	TRBV15	CATIGTYGELFF
TRBJ2-2	TRBV7-2	CASSLAGLAAGELFF
TRBJ2-2	TRBV3-1	CASSQGVWTGELFF
TRBJ2-5	TRBV20-1	CSSIAIRETQYF
TRBJ2-1	TRBV4-1	CASSQASFNEQFF
TRBJ2-4	TRBV30	CAWAADFGIQYF
TRBJ2-7	TRBV12-3/TRBV12-4	CASSPNYEQYF
TRBJ2-7	TRBV29-1	CSVWTSGGNEQYF
TRBJ2-7	TRBV20-1	CSASGGEQYF
TRBJ2-1	TRBV13	CASSLGILNNEQFF
TRBJ2-7	TRBV20-1	CSASGRYEQYF
TRBJ2-1	TRBV6-2/TRBV6-3	CASRKKNEQFF
TRBJ2-1	TRBV11-2	CASSIPGKQFF
TRBJ2-1	TRBV12-3/TRBV12-4	CASLDRPSYNEQFF
TRBJ2-1	TRBV28	CASSLVGRNEQFF
TRBJ2-2	TRBV20-1	CSARGEGTGVFTGELFF
TRBJ2-1	TRBV30	CASQGADNEQFF
TRBJ2-3	TRBV20-1	CSARSGANTDTQYF
TRBJ2-2	TRBV6-1	CASGPKTGDTGELFF
TRBJ2-3	TRBV7-2	CASSLADRGTDTQYF
TRBJ2-3	TRBV7-9	CASSIEDTQYF
TRBJ2-5	TRBV15	CATSRGDRGGQETQYF
TRBJ2-7	TRBV7-9	CASSQGLRYEQYF
TRBJ2-1	TRBV12-3/TRBV12-4	CASSLTSWGPSF
TRBJ2-3	TRBV7-9	CASKGARANTGTQYF
TRBJ2-7	TRBV3-1	CASSQRGLPEQYF
TRBJ1-3	TRBV4-1	CASSPVTGVSGNTIYF
TRBJ2-2	TRBV11-2	CASRMTGLGELFF
TRBJ2-5	TRBV2	CASSERLAFQETQYF
TRBJ2-2	TRBV29-1	CSVWGPVNTGELFF
TRBJ2-7	TRBV30	CAWSELAVSYEQYF
TRBJ1-4	TRBV5-1	CASSLEQGHEKLFF
TRBJ2-7	TRBV10-3	CAIRGQDNSYEQYF
TRBJ1-2	TRBV15	CATSRPGGALERYGYTF
TRBJ2-3	TRBV24-1	CATSSTLQGHSTDTQYF
TRBJ2-1	TRBV4-3	CASSQSTGGQFF
TRBJ2-1	TRBV6-5	CASSYLGLADTYNEQFF
TRBJ2-1	TRBV5-1	CASREHNNEQFF
TRBJ2-1	TRBV10-3	CAISDGLAGPFF
TRBJ1-4	TRBV6-1	CASSGARGKLFF